This entry is about one TCR beta chain. As yet, its antigen is unknown. This sample was included in a study of early T cells in non-severe SARS-CoV-2 infection. Study in general: With bulk RNA from unsorted whole blood as input, sequencing yielded unpaired chains. General study findings and limits: CD4 and private specificities were missed by VDJdb matching, which favored anti-spike CD8 responses.

Unique molecular identifiers (one per individual cDNA molecule) were attached. In TCRdb, the 5' RACE reads were re-called with MiXCR into one record per CDR3 protein. The profile shows around 53,000 distinct CDR3 sequences, approximately 12% of them singletons. Per germline, CDR1 KGHSH and CDR2 LQKENI. V lost 2 bases and J lost 0, with 13 bases in between. The CDR3 spans 16 residues. Sequenced material: whole blood, taken at baseline. The chain joins TRBV18 to TRBJ1-2, with D unclear. The source of this sequence is an adult who was a healthcare worker with PCR-confirmed SARS-CoV-2 infection or an uninfected control (not recorded which). The CDR3 DNA reads TGTGCCAGCTCACCAACCGGACGGAATCCTAACTATGGCTACACCTTC. Amino acids: CASSPTGRNPNYGYTF. Variable domain in full (rest from reference TRBV18 and TRBJ1-2): NAGVMQNPRHLVRRRGQEARLRCSPMKGHSHVYWYRQLPEEGLKFMVYLQKENIIDESGMPKERFSAEFPKEGPSILRIQQVVRGDSAAYFCASSPTGRNPNYGYTFGSGTRLTVV.